Listed below are T cell receptor beta chains from one sample, sequenced in a study of T cells in Graves' hyperthyroidism and ophthalmopathy. Each CDR3 protein is one row after TCRdb ran MiXCR on the multiplex PCR reads. The sample includes hundreds of thousands of distinct CDR3 sequences, approximately 40% of them seen just once. The sample consisted of blood. The receptors originated from a woman aged 40-49 years with Graves' hyperthyroidism. CDR3s include the opening cysteine and the closing phenylalanine or tryptophan. A D gene is named only where the DNA matches it firmly. Not every row has a clone size; where given, it reads once, few, many or a size class.

V gene,clone size,J gene,D gene,CDR3 DNA,CDR3 protein
TRBV7-7,many,TRBJ2-2,-,TGTGCTAGCAGCTTACGGACGGGGGGGGAGCTGTTTTTT,CASSLRTGGELFF
TRBV15,-,TRBJ1-2,-,TGTGCCACCAGCAACCGGCAGAAGGCTAACTATGGCTACACCTTC,CATSNRQKANYGYTF
TRBV7-2,-,TRBJ1-5,-,TGTGCCAGCTCACCACAACTTAGAGGTCTTGGCCAGCCCCAGCATTTT,CASSPQLRGLGQPQHF
TRBV12-3/TRBV12-4,many,TRBJ2-7,TRBD2,TGTGCCAGCACCCTTAGCGGGAGCCGTAACGAGCAGTACTTC,CASTLSGSRNEQYF
TRBV15,few,TRBJ1-2,TRBD1,TGTGCCACCAGCAGTAGAGACAGGACAGGAATGGGGGGCTACACCTTC,CATSSRDRTGMGGYTF
TRBV20-1,-,TRBJ2-2,-,TGCAGTGCTAGAGATGGGGTTCCCGAGGAGCTGTTTTTT,CSARDGVPEELFF
TRBV5-1,-,TRBJ2-7,TRBD2,TGCGCCAGCAGTCAGGCGGGGGGATACAATGAGCAGTACTTC,CASSQAGGYNEQYF
TRBV9,-,TRBJ1-5,TRBD1,TGTGCCAGCAGCTTAGGACCCTCAGGGGGCTGGGATCAGCCCCAGCATTTT,CASSLGPSGGWDQPQHF
TRBV27,few,TRBJ1-2,-,TGTGCCAGCAGTTTTAGACGGGGAGCTAACTATGGCTACACCTTC,CASSFRRGANYGYTF
TRBV12-3/TRBV12-4,few,TRBJ1-2,-,TGTGCCAGCAGTTTTCCGGGCCTTGGCTACACCTTC,CASSFPGLGYTF
TRBV14,many,TRBJ2-6,-,TGTGCCAGCAGCCGGGATGGGGCCAACGTCCTGACTTTC,CASSRDGANVLTF
TRBV14,few,TRBJ1-2,-,TGTGCCAGCAGCTTGACGGAGGGGGACTATGGCTACACCTTC,CASSLTEGDYGYTF
TRBV19,few,TRBJ1-1,TRBD1,TGTGCCAGTAGTATTGAGACAGGGGCCGAAGCTTTCTTT,CASSIETGAEAFF
TRBV5-4,few,TRBJ2-7,-,TGTGCCAGCAGCCAAATCGACAGAGAGCAGTACTTC,CASSQIDREQYF
TRBV7-3,many,TRBJ2-5,TRBD2,TGTGCCAGCAGCTTAATAGCGGGGGATGAGACCCAGTACTTC,CASSLIAGDETQYF
TRBV10-3,many,TRBJ1-4,-,TGTGCCACAACGCCGGGGGCAACTAATGAAAAACTGTTTTTT,CATTPGATNEKLFF
TRBV7-2,many,TRBJ1-5,-,TGTGCCAGCAGCTCACGGGGGGAAAGAGATCAGCCCCAGCATTTT,CASSSRGERDQPQHF
TRBV6-2/TRBV6-3,-,TRBJ2-7,-,TGTGCCAGCAAAATCGGGATATCCTACGAGCAGTACTTC,CASKIGISYEQYF
TRBV20-1,few,TRBJ2-6,TRBD1,TGCAGTGCTAGCGACAGGGCTGGGGCCAACGTCCTGACTTTC,CSASDRAGANVLTF
TRBV7-2,many,TRBJ1-5,-,TGTGCCAGCAGCCCCTACGACGGCAATCAGCCCCAGCATTTT,CASSPYDGNQPQHF
TRBV3-1,-,TRBJ1-6,-,TGTGCCAGCAGCCAAGTAGACAGTCCTGTCGATTCACCCCTCCACTTT,CASSQVDSPVDSPLHF
TRBV29-1,many,TRBJ2-6,TRBD2,TGCAGCGTTGAAGGCAAGACTAGCGGGAGCTCTGGGGCCAACGTCCTGACTTTC,CSVEGKTSGSSGANVLTF
TRBV7-2,many,TRBJ1-2,-,TGTGCCAGCAGCTTATCCCAGGGCTCTGGCTACACCTTC,CASSLSQGSGYTF
TRBV11-2,many,TRBJ2-5,-,TGTGCCAGCAGCTTAGATCATAGGACGGACAGAAAAGAGACCCAGTACTTC,CASSLDHRTDRKETQYF